One TCR beta chain is described in this entry. The data belong to a study of T cells after yellow fever vaccination. Across the study: Any fraction with a low cell number was prepared using SMART-Seq v4 Ultra Low Input.

TCRdb recomputed calls from the 5' RACE reads with MiXCR, one row per CDR3 protein. The sample includes 45,000 to 75,000 distinct CDR3 sequences, about 5.6% of them seen just once. The TCR was taken from a man aged 18 to 35 who received the YFV17D yellow fever vaccine. Sequenced material: PBMCs, either bulk or a sorted T-cell subset (CD4+, CD8+, memory, or dextramer-sorted; not recorded which), taken on the day of the yellow fever booster vaccination.

As DNA, the CDR3 is TGCGCCAGCAGCCAAGATTTGGCAGGGGAGCCCCAGCATTTT. It specifies CASSQDLAGEPQHF. This chain uses TRBV4-1 with TRBJ1-5, with D possibly being TRBD1 (6 bases). The CDR3 runs to 14 residues. V lost 0 bases, J lost 8 bases, and 11 bases lay in between. Germline CDR1 reads MGHRA; CDR2 reads YSYEKL.